The rows below give T cell receptor beta chains drawn from one sample of a study of cytomegalovirus exposure and HLA in healthy donors. The table came from immunoSEQ multiplex PCR; TCRdb's copy has only in-frame clones and leaves some out. The profile covers approximately 110,000 clones, with 15% appearing a single time and 1.9% taken by the ten largest. The sequenced sample was PBMCs. These receptor sequences come from a woman younger than 30 in good health and CMV-seronegative. Both conserved end residues are part of each CDR3. Fields, in order: clone size, J gene, D gene, V gene, CDR3 protein, CDR3 DNA. A D gene is named only where the DNA matches it firmly. Only some rows state a clone size, as once, few, many or a class for expanded clones.

abundance: few; j_gene: TRBJ2-7; d_gene: TRBD2; v_gene: TRBV7-2; CDR3aa: CASTLAGGPYEQYF; CDR3nt: TGTGCCAGCACCCTAGCGGGAGGGCCCTACGAGCAGTACTTC
abundance: .; j_gene: TRBJ1-4; d_gene: .; v_gene: TRBV5-5; CDR3aa: CASSPGAVGEKLFF; CDR3nt: TGTGCCAGCAGCCCAGGGGCCGTAGGGGAAAAACTGTTTTTT
abundance: few; j_gene: TRBJ1-5; d_gene: .; v_gene: TRBV6-4; CDR3aa: CASSVFEGPQHF; CDR3nt: TGTGCCAGCAGTGTATTTGAGGGGCCCCAGCATTTT
abundance: few; j_gene: TRBJ2-7; d_gene: TRBD2; v_gene: TRBV30; CDR3aa: CAWSGPSGRALEQYF; CDR3nt: TGTGCCTGGAGTGGCCCTAGCGGGAGGGCCCTCGAGCAGTACTTC
abundance: .; j_gene: TRBJ2-3; d_gene: TRBD2; v_gene: TRBV29-1; CDR3aa: CSVEDSLGGNTDTQYF; CDR3nt: TGCAGCGTTGAAGATAGTTTGGGGGGGAACACAGATACGCAGTATTTT
abundance: few; j_gene: TRBJ2-1; d_gene: .; v_gene: TRBV27; CDR3aa: CASSPINAVEDEQFF; CDR3nt: TGTGCCAGCAGCCCCATTAATGCGGTTGAGGATGAGCAGTTCTTC
abundance: few; j_gene: TRBJ2-5; d_gene: TRBD1; v_gene: TRBV29-1; CDR3aa: CSVLDRGKQETQYF; CDR3nt: TGCAGCGTTTTGGACAGGGGAAAGCAAGAGACCCAGTACTTC
abundance: few; j_gene: TRBJ1-5; d_gene: TRBD1; v_gene: TRBV19; CDR3aa: CASSIVGQGGQPQHF; CDR3nt: TGTGCCAGTAGTATAGTGGGACAGGGGGGCCAGCCCCAGCATTTT
abundance: few; j_gene: TRBJ1-2; d_gene: .; v_gene: TRBV6-5; CDR3aa: CASSKGQPDRGYTF; CDR3nt: TGTGCCAGCAGTAAGGGGCAGCCGGATAGAGGCTACACCTTC
abundance: .; j_gene: TRBJ2-2; d_gene: TRBD2; v_gene: TRBV4-1; CDR3aa: CASSQAGLALNTGELFF; CDR3nt: TGCGCCAGCAGCCAGGCAGGACTAGCGCTCAACACCGGGGAGCTGTTTTTT
abundance: .; j_gene: TRBJ2-6; d_gene: .; v_gene: TRBV5-4; CDR3aa: CASSPPGAGANVLTF; CDR3nt: TGTGCCAGCAGCCCCCCAGGGGCTGGGGCCAACGTCCTGACTTTC
abundance: few; j_gene: TRBJ2-5; d_gene: .; v_gene: TRBV5-4; CDR3aa: CASSLNSGNQYF; CDR3nt: TGTGCCAGCAGCTTAAACTCGGGAAACCAGTACTTC
abundance: few; j_gene: TRBJ2-2; d_gene: .; v_gene: TRBV27; CDR3aa: CASSPLQGTGELFF; CDR3nt: TGTGCCAGCAGTCCCCTACAGGGAACCGGGGAGCTGTTTTTT
abundance: few; j_gene: TRBJ2-1; d_gene: .; v_gene: TRBV16; CDR3aa: CASSQSNSPYNEQFF; CDR3nt: TGTGCCAGCAGCCAATCCAACAGTCCGTACAATGAGCAGTTCTTC
abundance: .; j_gene: TRBJ2-7; d_gene: .; v_gene: TRBV5-6; CDR3aa: CASSVPPGAFSYEQYF; CDR3nt: TGTGCCAGCAGCGTTCCGCCGGGAGCCTTCTCCTACGAGCAGTACTTC
abundance: .; j_gene: TRBJ2-1; d_gene: .; v_gene: TRBV15; CDR3aa: CATSRSRGGAYNEQFF; CDR3nt: TGTGCCACCAGCAGGTCGAGGGGGGGCGCCTACAATGAGCAGTTCTTC
abundance: .; j_gene: TRBJ2-2; d_gene: TRBD2; v_gene: TRBV4-1; CDR3aa: CASSLGLAGFAGELFF; CDR3nt: TGCGCCAGCAGCCTGGGACTAGCGGGATTCGCCGGGGAGCTGTTTTTT
abundance: .; j_gene: TRBJ2-1; d_gene: TRBD2; v_gene: TRBV2; CDR3aa: CASSPPPLAGDHNEQFF; CDR3nt: TGTGCCAGCAGTCCCCCTCCGCTAGCGGGGGATCACAATGAGCAGTTCTTC
abundance: .; j_gene: TRBJ2-1; d_gene: TRBD2; v_gene: TRBV11-2; CDR3aa: CASSLEASGGASEQFF; CDR3nt: TGTGCCAGCAGCTTAGAGGCTAGCGGGGGGGCCTCTGAGCAGTTCTTC
abundance: few; j_gene: TRBJ2-3; d_gene: .; v_gene: TRBV6-8; CDR3aa: CASSYGLGRDTQYF; CDR3nt: TGTGCCAGCAGTTACGGGTTAGGGAGGGATACGCAGTATTTT
abundance: .; j_gene: TRBJ1-2; d_gene: .; v_gene: TRBV29-1; CDR3aa: CGVSGQMNYGYTF; CDR3nt: TGCGGGGTGTCCGGACAGATGAACTATGGCTACACCTTC
abundance: few; j_gene: TRBJ2-1; d_gene: TRBD2; v_gene: TRBV7-8; CDR3aa: CASSSSTRLAGGLEQFF; CDR3nt: TGTGCCAGCAGCTCATCTACTAGACTAGCGGGAGGTCTGGAGCAGTTCTTC
abundance: .; j_gene: TRBJ1-4; d_gene: .; v_gene: TRBV4-1; CDR3aa: CASSQDRGRSTNEKLFF; CDR3nt: TGCGCCAGCAGCCAAGATAGGGGCCGCTCAACTAATGAAAAACTGTTTTTT
abundance: few; j_gene: TRBJ1-1; d_gene: .; v_gene: TRBV6-5; CDR3aa: CASSYQGEAFF; CDR3nt: TGTGCCAGCAGTTATCAGGGTGAAGCTTTCTTT
abundance: .; j_gene: TRBJ1-1; d_gene: TRBD1; v_gene: TRBV4-1; CDR3aa: CASSQDQGALTEAFF; CDR3nt: TGCGCCAGCAGCCAAGATCAGGGGGCGCTAACTGAAGCTTTCTTT
abundance: .; j_gene: TRBJ2-6; d_gene: TRBD1; v_gene: TRBV9; CDR3aa: CASSPQGAISGANVLTF; CDR3nt: TGTGCCAGCAGCCCCCAGGGGGCCATCTCTGGGGCCAACGTCCTGACTTTC
abundance: .; j_gene: TRBJ1-2; d_gene: TRBD1; v_gene: TRBV7-9; CDR3aa: CASSLSGGYGYTF; CDR3nt: TGTGCCAGCAGCCTTTCAGGGGGCTATGGCTACACCTTC
abundance: few; j_gene: TRBJ1-2; d_gene: .; v_gene: TRBV6-5; CDR3aa: CASIGSVTLNGYTF; CDR3nt: TGTGCCAGCATCGGCAGCGTCACCCTCAATGGCTACACCTTC
abundance: .; j_gene: TRBJ2-5; d_gene: TRBD1; v_gene: TRBV9; CDR3aa: CASSESGGPSWETQYF; CDR3nt: TGTGCCAGCAGCGAGTCAGGGGGCCCGAGCTGGGAGACCCAGTACTTC
abundance: few; j_gene: TRBJ2-3; d_gene: .; v_gene: TRBV5-1; CDR3aa: CASSLAGSSTDTQYF; CDR3nt: TGCGCCAGCAGCTTGGCAGGGTCTAGCACAGATACGCAGTATTTT
abundance: few; j_gene: TRBJ2-1; d_gene: TRBD2; v_gene: TRBV29-1; CDR3aa: CSVEGTSGRAYNEQFF; CDR3nt: TGCAGCGTTGAGGGGACTAGCGGGAGGGCTTACAATGAGCAGTTCTTC
abundance: .; j_gene: TRBJ2-7; d_gene: .; v_gene: TRBV5-6; CDR3aa: CASSLSRLTYEQYF; CDR3nt: TGTGCCAGCAGCTTGTCTCGACTCACCTACGAGCAGTACTTC
abundance: .; j_gene: TRBJ1-4; d_gene: .; v_gene: TRBV6-1; CDR3aa: CASSVSGGEKLFF; CDR3nt: TGTGCCAGCAGTGTTTCTGGAGGGGAAAAACTGTTTTTT
abundance: .; j_gene: TRBJ2-2; d_gene: TRBD1; v_gene: TRBV19; CDR3aa: CASSSGQGPGTGELFF; CDR3nt: TGTGCCAGTAGTTCCGGACAGGGGCCGGGTACCGGGGAGCTGTTTTTT
abundance: few; j_gene: TRBJ1-1; d_gene: .; v_gene: TRBV6-5; CDR3aa: CASSYSIRQENTEAFF; CDR3nt: TGTGCCAGCAGTTACTCGATTAGACAGGAGAACACTGAAGCTTTCTTT
abundance: few; j_gene: TRBJ2-2; d_gene: .; v_gene: TRBV10-3; CDR3aa: CAISESTANTGELFF; CDR3nt: TGTGCCATCAGTGAGTCTACGGCGAACACCGGGGAGCTGTTTTTT
abundance: few; j_gene: TRBJ2-2; d_gene: .; v_gene: TRBV1; CDR3aa: CTSPQGIPDTGELFF; CDR3nt: TGCACCAGCCCCCAGGGGATCCCCGACACCGGGGAGCTGTTTTTT
abundance: .; j_gene: TRBJ2-1; d_gene: .; v_gene: TRBV4-2; CDR3aa: CASTPWSEQFF; CDR3nt: TGTGCCAGCACCCCGTGGAGTGAGCAGTTCTTC
abundance: .; j_gene: TRBJ2-2; d_gene: .; v_gene: TRBV30; CDR3aa: CAWSVLGIAGELFF; CDR3nt: TGTGCCTGGAGTGTACTCGGGATTGCCGGGGAGCTGTTTTTT
abundance: .; j_gene: TRBJ2-1; d_gene: .; v_gene: TRBV5-4; CDR3aa: CASSLSGSSYNEQFF; CDR3nt: TGTGCCAGCAGCTTAAGCGGGTCGAGCTACAATGAGCAGTTCTTC